The sample holds a few counts of the clone carrying this TCR beta chain. The source of the sample is a study of patients and donors after allogeneic stem cell transplantation. MiXCR, applied by TCRdb to the RT-PCR reads, yields one record per CDR3 protein. The sample consists of 800,000 to 1,000,000 distinct CDR3 sequences, approximately 18% of them appearing once. The CDR3 has 17 amino acids. Per the germline V gene, CDR1 is MNHEY and CDR2 is SVGAGI. Trimming at V came to 2 bases and at J to 1 base, leaving 9 bases not matched to a gene. The sequence derives from a human donor who was either an allogeneic HSCT recipient or a stem cell or donor lymphocyte infusion donor (not recorded which). It is not recorded whose cells these are; they may come from a transplant donor. The genes are TRBV6-5 and TRBJ2-7; TRBD2 agrees at 9 bases. The specimen was blood, either unsorted or a sorted T cell fraction (not recorded which). CDR3 sequence: CASSYANIAGASYEQYF. The CDR3 DNA reads as TGTGCCAGCAGTTACGCAAATATAGCGGGAGCATCCTACGAGCAGTACTTC.